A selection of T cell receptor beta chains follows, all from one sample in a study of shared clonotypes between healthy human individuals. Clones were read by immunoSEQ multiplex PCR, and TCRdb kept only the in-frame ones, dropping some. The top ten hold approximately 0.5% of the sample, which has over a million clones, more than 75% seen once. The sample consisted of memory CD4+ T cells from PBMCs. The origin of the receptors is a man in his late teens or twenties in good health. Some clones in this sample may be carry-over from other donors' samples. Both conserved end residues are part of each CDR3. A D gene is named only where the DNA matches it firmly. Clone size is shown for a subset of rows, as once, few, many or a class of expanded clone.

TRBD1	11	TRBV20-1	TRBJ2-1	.	CSALRQGRQFF	TGCAGTGCTCTACGACAGGGTAGGCAGTTCTTC
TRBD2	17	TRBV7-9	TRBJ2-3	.	CASSPYSGGTSTDTQYF	TGTGCCAGCAGCCCCTATAGCGGGGGGACTAGCACAGATACGCAGTATTTT
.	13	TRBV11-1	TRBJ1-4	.	CASSFGRNEKLFF	TGTGCCAGCAGCTTCGGACGGAATGAAAAACTGTTTTTT
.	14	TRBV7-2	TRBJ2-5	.	CASSLGGALETQYF	TGTGCCAGCAGCTTAGGGGGGGCTCTAGAGACCCAGTACTTC
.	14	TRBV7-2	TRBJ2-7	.	CASSMTRTAYEQYF	TGTGCCAGCAGCATGACTCGGACAGCCTACGAGCAGTACTTC
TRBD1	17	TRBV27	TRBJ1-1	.	CASSSYSGQGVNTEAFF	TGTGCCAGCAGTTCCTACTCCGGACAGGGAGTGAACACTGAAGCTTTCTTT
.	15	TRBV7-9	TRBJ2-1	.	CASSLVSGQYNEQFF	TGTGCCAGCAGCTTAGTCAGCGGGCAATACAATGAGCAGTTCTTC
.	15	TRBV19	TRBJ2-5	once	CASRLDSADQETQYF	TGTGCCAGTAGGCTTGACAGTGCCGATCAAGAGACCCAGTACTTC
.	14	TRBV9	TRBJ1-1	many	CASSVRETNTEAFF	TGTGCCAGCAGCGTACGAGAAACGAACACTGAAGCTTTCTTT
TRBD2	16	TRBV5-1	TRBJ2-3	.	CASSSGWTSGTDTQYF	TGCGCCAGCAGCTCGGGGTGGACTAGCGGGACAGATACGCAGTATTTT
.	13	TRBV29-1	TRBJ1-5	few	CSVVFRVGQPQHF	TGCAGCGTTGTTTTCAGGGTAGGTCAGCCCCAGCATTTT
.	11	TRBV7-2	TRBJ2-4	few	CASSLEGIQYF	TGTGCCAGCAGCTTAGAGGGCATTCAGTACTTC
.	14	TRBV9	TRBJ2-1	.	CASSVAGVWNEQFF	TGTGCCAGCAGCGTAGCGGGAGTATGGAATGAGCAGTTCTTC
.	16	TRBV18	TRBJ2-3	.	CASSPNPDRFTDTQYF	TGTGCCAGCTCACCCAACCCCGACAGGTTCACAGATACGCAGTATTTT
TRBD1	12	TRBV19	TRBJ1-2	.	CASSRTGHGYTF	TGTGCCAGTAGTAGGACAGGGCATGGCTACACCTTC
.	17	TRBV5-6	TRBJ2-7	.	CASSRSVEVFGRYEQYF	TGTGCCAGCAGCCGTTCCGTTGAGGTTTTTGGGCGCTACGAGCAGTACTTC
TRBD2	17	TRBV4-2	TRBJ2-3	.	CASSPRLAGVVADTQYF	TGTGCCAGCAGCCCAAGACTAGCGGGAGTAGTGGCAGATACGCAGTATTTT
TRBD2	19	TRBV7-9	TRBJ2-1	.	CASSPATTSGRRFYNEQFF	TGTGCCAGCAGCCCCGCGACGACTAGCGGGAGGCGCTTCTACAATGAGCAGTTCTTC
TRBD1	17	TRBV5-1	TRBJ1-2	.	CASSLGPPGTGNYGYTF	TGCGCCAGCAGCTTGGGGCCCCCCGGGACAGGGAACTATGGCTACACCTTC
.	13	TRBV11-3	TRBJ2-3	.	CASSPAGTDTQYF	TGTGCCAGCAGCCCGGCAGGCACAGATACGCAGTATTTT
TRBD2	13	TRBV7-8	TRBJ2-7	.	CASSFTSAGEQYF	TGTGCCAGCAGCTTCACTAGCGCCGGCGAGCAGTACTTC
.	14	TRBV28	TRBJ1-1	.	CASTSPGMNTEAFF	TGTGCCAGCACCTCACCTGGGATGAACACTGAAGCTTTCTTT
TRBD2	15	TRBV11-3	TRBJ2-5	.	CASSPSGRAGETQYF	TGTGCCAGCAGCCCCAGCGGGAGGGCCGGGGAGACCCAGTACTTC
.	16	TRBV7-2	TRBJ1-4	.	CASSLLGLTTNEKLFF	TGTGCCAGCAGCTTATTGGGGTTAACAACTAATGAAAAACTGTTTTTT
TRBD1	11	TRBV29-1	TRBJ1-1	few	CSVNRGAEAFF	TGCAGCGTAAACAGGGGAGCTGAAGCTTTCTTT
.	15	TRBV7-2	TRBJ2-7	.	CASSLGLDLTYEQYF	TGTGCCAGCAGCTTAGGCTTAGACTTAACCTACGAGCAGTACTTC
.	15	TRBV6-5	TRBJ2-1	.	CASSADSTWGSEQFF	TGTGCCAGCAGCGCAGACTCGACGTGGGGTAGTGAGCAGTTCTTC
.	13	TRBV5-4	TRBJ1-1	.	CASRAGGGTEAFF	TGTGCCAGCAGAGCCGGCGGTGGCACTGAAGCTTTCTTT
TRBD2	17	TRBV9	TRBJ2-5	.	CASSVGLAGGSQETQYF	TGTGCCAGCAGCGTAGGGCTAGCGGGAGGGTCCCAAGAGACCCAGTACTTC
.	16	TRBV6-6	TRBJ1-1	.	CASNSHVAGGGTEAFF	TGTGCCAGCAATTCCCATGTGGCGGGGGGCGGCACTGAAGCTTTCTTT
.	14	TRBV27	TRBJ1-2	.	CASRFLGLSYGYTF	TGTGCCAGCAGGTTCCTGGGGTTGTCTTATGGCTACACCTTC
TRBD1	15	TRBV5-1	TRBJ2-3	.	CASSLDRGRTDTQYF	TGCGCCAGCAGCTTGGACAGGGGGCGGACAGATACGCAGTATTTT
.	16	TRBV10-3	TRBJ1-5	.	CAISDQIVGGGQPQHF	TGTGCCATCAGTGACCAAATAGTGGGGGGGGGTCAGCCCCAGCATTTT